The entry that follows covers one TCR beta chain sequence. Its antigen remains unidentified. The data originate from a study of blood T cells in healthy people across ages. Study results and caveats: Significant beta diversity loss was already apparent by age about 39, declining roughly linearly.

Looked up from germline, CDR1 is MNHEY and CDR2 is SVGAGI. V shed 0 bases, J shed 1 base, and the junction held 5 bases outside the gene matches. The CDR3 has 17 residues. Sample-barcoded 5' priming and a J-beta primer mix drove a second PCR of about 6 to 11 cycles. TCRdb ran MiXCR on the 5' RACE reads and lists one entry per CDR3 protein. The sample lists some 730,000 distinct CDR3 sequences, approximately 22% occurring once. The receptor's source is a man in his 70s in good health. The chain couples TRBV6-5 to TRBJ2-7, with 11 positions matching TRBD1. The material sequenced was blood. CDR3 sequence reads: CASSYSAGTGGSYEQYF. The DNA for the CDR3 is TGTGCCAGCAGTTACTCTGCCGGGACAGGGGGTTCCTACGAGCAGTACTTC.